These T cell receptor beta chains were read from a single sample in a study of glioma-infiltrating T cells after dendritic cell vaccination. Profiling relied on immunoSEQ multiplex PCR, and the TCRdb table lists in-frame clones only, not all of them. The table shows around 89,000 clones, with around 84% occurring only once. The source material was blood, sampled before dendritic cell vaccination. All receptors derive from a human donor with glioblastoma. CDR3s include the opening cysteine and the closing phenylalanine or tryptophan. D genes are given only for firm matches. Expanded clones are given a class, and other clones once, few, many or no size at all.

V gene: TRBV18
J gene: TRBJ2-6
clone size: -
D gene: TRBD1
CDR3 protein: CASSQGTGGPGANVLTF
CDR3 DNA: TGTGCCAGCTCACAAGGGACAGGGGGCCCTGGGGCCAACGTCCTGACTTTC

V gene: TRBV11-3
J gene: TRBJ2-7
clone size: -
D gene: -
CDR3 protein: CASSPPSSYEQYF
CDR3 DNA: TGTGCCAGCAGCCCGCCGAGCTCCTACGAGCAGTACTTC

V gene: TRBV4-1
J gene: TRBJ1-4
clone size: -
D gene: TRBD1
CDR3 protein: CASSQDIPGQMNEKLFF
CDR3 DNA: TGCGCCAGCAGCCAAGATATTCCGGGACAGATGAATGAAAAACTGTTTTTT

V gene: TRBV30
J gene: TRBJ1-2
clone size: -
D gene: TRBD1
CDR3 protein: CAWSTPRTGRYGYTF
CDR3 DNA: TGTGCCTGGAGTACACCACGGACAGGAAGATATGGCTACACCTTC

V gene: TRBV19
J gene: TRBJ1-5
clone size: -
D gene: TRBD1
CDR3 protein: CASRKDRADQPQHF
CDR3 DNA: TGTGCCAGTAGGAAGGACAGGGCCGATCAGCCCCAGCATTTT

V gene: TRBV28
J gene: TRBJ1-1
clone size: -
D gene: TRBD1
CDR3 protein: CASSWDRPNTEAFF
CDR3 DNA: TGTGCCAGCAGTTGGGACAGGCCCAACACTGAAGCTTTCTTT

V gene: TRBV4-1
J gene: TRBJ2-3
clone size: -
D gene: TRBD2
CDR3 protein: CATSPLTSGETDTQYF
CDR3 DNA: TGCGCCACCTCACCACTGACTAGCGGGGAAACAGATACGCAGTATTTT

V gene: TRBV7-2
J gene: TRBJ1-5
clone size: -
D gene: -
CDR3 protein: CASSTQGNQPQHF
CDR3 DNA: TGTGCCAGCAGCACACAGGGTAATCAGCCCCAGCATTTT

V gene: TRBV2
J gene: TRBJ2-7
clone size: few
D gene: -
CDR3 protein: CASSEQAQYF
CDR3 DNA: TGTGCCAGCAGTGAACAGGCGCAGTACTTC

V gene: TRBV5-1
J gene: TRBJ2-7
clone size: -
D gene: -
CDR3 protein: CASSLASRSSYEQYF
CDR3 DNA: TGCGCCAGCAGCTTGGCCTCGCGGAGCTCCTACGAGCAGTACTTC

V gene: TRBV7-6
J gene: TRBJ2-7
clone size: -
D gene: -
CDR3 protein: CASSPAKYSSYEQYF
CDR3 DNA: TGTGCCAGCAGCCCAGCCAAGTACAGCTCCTACGAGCAGTACTTC

V gene: TRBV7-3
J gene: TRBJ2-1
clone size: once
D gene: TRBD1
CDR3 protein: CASSQDRGTYNEQFF
CDR3 DNA: TGTGCCAGCAGCCAGGACAGGGGGACTTACAATGAGCAGTTCTTC

V gene: TRBV30
J gene: TRBJ2-1
clone size: -
D gene: -
CDR3 protein: CAWNRGTRGEQFF
CDR3 DNA: TGTGCCTGGAACCGTGGGACCAGGGGTGAGCAGTTCTTC

V gene: TRBV5-1
J gene: TRBJ1-3
clone size: -
D gene: TRBD1
CDR3 protein: CASSGGTGASGNTIYF
CDR3 DNA: TGCGCCAGCAGCGGGGGGACAGGGGCGTCCGGAAACACCATATATTTT

V gene: TRBV9
J gene: TRBJ1-1
clone size: -
D gene: -
CDR3 protein: CASSATGSGTEAFF
CDR3 DNA: TGTGCCAGCAGCGCCACAGGGAGTGGGACTGAAGCTTTCTTT

V gene: TRBV19
J gene: TRBJ2-1
clone size: -
D gene: -
CDR3 protein: CASSSGGWGRNEQFF
CDR3 DNA: TGTGCCAGTAGTTCGGGGGGCTGGGGTCGCAATGAGCAGTTCTTC

V gene: TRBV5-6
J gene: TRBJ2-7
clone size: -
D gene: TRBD1
CDR3 protein: CASSLMGDSNSYEQYF
CDR3 DNA: TGTGCCAGCAGCTTGATGGGGGACAGTAACTCCTACGAGCAGTACTTC

V gene: TRBV5-1
J gene: TRBJ2-3
clone size: once
D gene: -
CDR3 protein: CASSTRTWPDTQYF
CDR3 DNA: TGCGCCAGCAGCACCCGGACTTGGCCAGATACGCAGTATTTT

V gene: TRBV4-2
J gene: TRBJ2-3
clone size: -
D gene: TRBD2
CDR3 protein: CASSQEGAGESTDTQYF
CDR3 DNA: TGTGCCAGCAGCCAAGAAGGGGCGGGGGAGAGCACAGATACGCAGTATTTT

V gene: TRBV19
J gene: TRBJ1-1
clone size: -
D gene: -
CDR3 protein: CASSISVPGVINTEAFF
CDR3 DNA: TGTGCCAGTAGTATCAGCGTCCCGGGGGTTATCAACACTGAAGCTTTCTTT

V gene: TRBV11-2
J gene: TRBJ2-7
clone size: -
D gene: -
CDR3 protein: CASSLDVQYEQYF
CDR3 DNA: TGTGCCAGCAGCTTAGATGTTCAGTACGAGCAGTACTTC

V gene: TRBV5-6
J gene: TRBJ2-7
clone size: -
D gene: -
CDR3 protein: CASTLRHFPYEQYF
CDR3 DNA: TGTGCCAGCACCCTCCGCCACTTTCCCTACGAGCAGTACTTC

V gene: TRBV5-1
J gene: TRBJ2-7
clone size: once
D gene: TRBD1
CDR3 protein: CASRRDRDYEQYF
CDR3 DNA: TGCGCCAGCAGGAGGGACAGGGACTACGAGCAGTACTTC

V gene: TRBV6-1
J gene: TRBJ2-2
clone size: -
D gene: TRBD2
CDR3 protein: CASSFSGGHTGELFF
CDR3 DNA: TGTGCCAGCAGTTTTAGCGGGGGGCACACCGGGGAGCTGTTTTTT

V gene: TRBV27
J gene: TRBJ2-3
clone size: -
D gene: TRBD2
CDR3 protein: CASLAGRHTDTQYF
CDR3 DNA: TGTGCCAGCTTAGCGGGACGACACACAGATACGCAGTATTTT

V gene: TRBV19
J gene: TRBJ2-7
clone size: -
D gene: TRBD2
CDR3 protein: CASSGGGSYEQYF
CDR3 DNA: TGTGCCAGTAGCGGGGGGGGGAGCTACGAGCAGTACTTC

V gene: TRBV28
J gene: TRBJ2-5
clone size: -
D gene: -
CDR3 protein: CASTLEGVPQETQYF
CDR3 DNA: TGTGCCAGCACCCTTGAGGGGGTACCGCAAGAGACCCAGTACTTC

V gene: TRBV4-3
J gene: TRBJ1-5
clone size: -
D gene: TRBD1
CDR3 protein: CASSQHRDRGQPQHF
CDR3 DNA: TGCGCCAGCAGCCAGCACCGGGACAGGGGCCAGCCCCAGCATTTT

V gene: TRBV5-1
J gene: TRBJ2-7
clone size: -
D gene: -
CDR3 protein: CASSSGGAPYEQYF
CDR3 DNA: TGCGCCAGCAGCTCTGGCGGGGCTCCCTACGAGCAGTACTTC

V gene: TRBV27
J gene: TRBJ1-5
clone size: -
D gene: -
CDR3 protein: CASSLEGYSNQPQHF
CDR3 DNA: TGTGCCAGCAGTTTAGAGGGTTATAGCAATCAGCCCCAGCATTTT

V gene: TRBV23-1
J gene: TRBJ1-2
clone size: -
D gene: -
CDR3 protein: CASSYRLSNYGYTF
CDR3 DNA: TGCGCCAGCAGTTACAGGTTGTCTAACTATGGCTACACCTTC

V gene: TRBV6-7
J gene: TRBJ1-2
clone size: -
D gene: TRBD1
CDR3 protein: CASSYRKQGARYGYTF
CDR3 DNA: TGTGCCAGCAGTTACCGGAAACAGGGGGCCCGCTATGGCTACACCTTC

V gene: TRBV5-4
J gene: TRBJ2-1
clone size: -
D gene: -
CDR3 protein: CAQGLNYNEQFF
CDR3 DNA: TGTGCCCAGGGTCTGAATTACAATGAGCAGTTCTTC

V gene: TRBV5-4
J gene: TRBJ2-7
clone size: once
D gene: -
CDR3 protein: CASSLDVGSRSEQYF
CDR3 DNA: TGTGCCAGCAGCTTGGATGTCGGGAGCAGGTCCGAGCAGTACTTC

V gene: TRBV28
J gene: TRBJ1-2
clone size: -
D gene: -
CDR3 protein: CASSAGTTYGYTF
CDR3 DNA: TGTGCCAGCAGTGCTGGGACAACTTATGGCTACACCTTC

V gene: TRBV7-2
J gene: TRBJ2-3
clone size: -
D gene: -
CDR3 protein: CASSLTRGTDTQYF
CDR3 DNA: TGTGCCAGCAGCTTAACGAGGGGCACAGATACGCAGTATTTT

V gene: TRBV4-1
J gene: TRBJ2-7
clone size: -
D gene: TRBD2
CDR3 protein: CASSQDQALAGELSSYEQYF
CDR3 DNA: TGCGCCAGCAGCCAAGATCAAGCACTAGCGGGAGAACTAAGCTCCTACGAGCAGTACTTC

V gene: TRBV11-2
J gene: TRBJ1-1
clone size: few
D gene: -
CDR3 protein: CASSLGGPNTEAFF
CDR3 DNA: TGTGCCAGCAGCTTAGGTGGCCCGAACACTGAAGCTTTCTTT

V gene: TRBV19
J gene: TRBJ1-3
clone size: -
D gene: -
CDR3 protein: CASSPRGPQGATIYF
CDR3 DNA: TGTGCCAGTAGTCCCCGCGGGCCTCAAGGCGCCACCATATATTTT

V gene: TRBV19
J gene: TRBJ1-4
clone size: -
D gene: TRBD1
CDR3 protein: CASTDRGRTNNEKLFF
CDR3 DNA: TGTGCCAGTACCGACAGGGGACGAACTAATAATGAAAAACTGTTTTTT

V gene: TRBV27
J gene: TRBJ2-7
clone size: -
D gene: TRBD2
CDR3 protein: CASSLSSGGTYEQYF
CDR3 DNA: TGTGCCAGCAGCCTTTCTAGCGGGGGGACATACGAGCAGTACTTC

V gene: TRBV6-1
J gene: TRBJ2-7
clone size: -
D gene: -
CDR3 protein: CASSARTRGGGEQYF
CDR3 DNA: TGTGCCAGCAGCGCCCGCACGAGGGGAGGGGGCGAGCAGTACTTC

V gene: TRBV5-4
J gene: TRBJ2-7
clone size: -
D gene: -
CDR3 protein: CASSLGPAGSTHEQYF
CDR3 DNA: TGTGCCAGCAGCTTGGGCCCCGCGGGGTCGACCCACGAGCAGTACTTC

V gene: TRBV29-1
J gene: TRBJ2-2
clone size: -
D gene: TRBD1
CDR3 protein: CSVALAEDRVTGELFF
CDR3 DNA: TGCAGCGTTGCTCTCGCCGAGGACAGGGTTACCGGGGAGCTGTTTTTT

V gene: TRBV9
J gene: TRBJ2-7
clone size: once
D gene: TRBD1
CDR3 protein: CASSPGQPNSYEQYF
CDR3 DNA: TGTGCCAGCAGCCCGGGACAGCCAAACTCCTACGAGCAGTACTTC

V gene: TRBV28
J gene: TRBJ2-3
clone size: once
D gene: -
CDR3 protein: CATAARDTQYF
CDR3 DNA: TGTGCCACCGCCGCCCGGGATACGCAGTATTTT

V gene: TRBV4-2
J gene: TRBJ2-7
clone size: few
D gene: TRBD2
CDR3 protein: CASSQAGLAEPYEQYF
CDR3 DNA: TGTGCCAGCAGCCAGGCGGGACTAGCGGAGCCCTACGAGCAGTACTTC

V gene: TRBV19
J gene: TRBJ1-3
clone size: -
D gene: TRBD1
CDR3 protein: CASQGTHYRGYSGNTIYF
CDR3 DNA: TGTGCCAGTCAAGGGACACACTACAGGGGGTATTCTGGAAACACCATATATTTT

V gene: TRBV4-1
J gene: TRBJ2-1
clone size: -
D gene: TRBD2
CDR3 protein: CASSQDRAGGYNEQFF
CDR3 DNA: TGCGCCAGCAGCCAAGATCGAGCGGGAGGTTACAATGAGCAGTTCTTC

V gene: TRBV9
J gene: TRBJ1-5
clone size: -
D gene: TRBD1
CDR3 protein: CASSKDRGDQPQHF
CDR3 DNA: TGTGCCAGCAGCAAAGACAGGGGCGATCAGCCCCAGCATTTT

V gene: TRBV7-3
J gene: TRBJ2-2
clone size: once
D gene: TRBD2
CDR3 protein: CASSPRLAGGPVTGELFF
CDR3 DNA: TGTGCCAGCAGCCCTAGGCTAGCGGGAGGGCCGGTAACCGGGGAGCTGTTTTTT

V gene: TRBV7-9
J gene: TRBJ2-7
clone size: -
D gene: -
CDR3 protein: CASSLSTAEAYF
CDR3 DNA: TGTGCCAGCAGCTTATCGACCGCAGAGGCGTACTTC

V gene: TRBV27
J gene: TRBJ2-7
clone size: -
D gene: -
CDR3 protein: CASSLVGSSYEQYF
CDR3 DNA: TGTGCCAGCAGTTTAGTAGGGAGCTCCTACGAGCAGTACTTC

V gene: TRBV30
J gene: TRBJ1-5
clone size: few
D gene: -
CDR3 protein: CAWSVQGNQPQHF
CDR3 DNA: TGTGCCTGGAGTGTACAGGGCAATCAGCCCCAGCATTTT

V gene: TRBV29-1
J gene: TRBJ1-2
clone size: once
D gene: TRBD1
CDR3 protein: CSVEDTGNRGNVYGYTF
CDR3 DNA: TGCAGCGTTGAAGATACAGGGAACAGGGGAAACGTCTATGGCTACACCTTC

V gene: TRBV23-1
J gene: TRBJ2-7
clone size: -
D gene: -
CDR3 protein: CASSQSSGNYEQYF
CDR3 DNA: TGCGCCAGCAGTCAATCATCAGGGAACTACGAGCAGTACTTC

V gene: TRBV7-3
J gene: TRBJ2-7
clone size: -
D gene: -
CDR3 protein: CASTQSTRKKCYEQYF
CDR3 DNA: TGTGCCAGCACGCAATCCACTAGAAAGAAGTGCTACGAGCAGTACTTC

V gene: TRBV7-2
J gene: TRBJ1-5
clone size: -
D gene: -
CDR3 protein: CASSLDVGQPQHF
CDR3 DNA: TGTGCCAGCAGCTTAGACGTCGGGCAGCCCCAGCATTTT

V gene: TRBV2
J gene: TRBJ1-4
clone size: -
D gene: -
CDR3 protein: CASSDLSGEKLFF
CDR3 DNA: TGTGCCAGCAGTGACTTGAGCGGTGAAAAACTGTTTTTT